This T cell receptor (beta chain) was found in a study of blood T cell repertoires in COVID-19. Background on the study: From the United States, Italy and Spain came samples of acute and convalescent COVID-19. PBMCs, B-cell-depleted T cells, or T cells provided the cDNA or gDNA that made up the material.

Using immunoSEQ multiplex PCR, the repertoire was profiled, and TCRdb retains in-frame clones only, with some absent. The repertoire holds 400,000 to 550,000 clones, with around nine tenths as singletons. Material for sequencing was peripheral blood. The clonotype originates from a young woman with acute or convalescent COVID-19.

As DNA, the CDR3 is TGTGCCAGCCGACAGGGAGACCACTATGGCTACACCTTC. This translates into CASRQGDHYGYTF. The chain couples TRBV10-3 to TRBJ1-2; TRBD1 agrees at 7 bases. The CDR3 covers 13 residues. From germline, CDR1 is ENHRY and CDR2 SYGVKD. Germline trimming cut 10 bases from V and 3 bases from J; bases unmatched to any gene: 8.